Reported below is one T cell receptor beta chain. The antigen it recognizes is unknown. Base qualities are missing; no much larger clone stands one base away. The immunoSEQ hsTCRB v3.0 assay was used at survey level resolution for TRB variable region sequencing. TRB sequencing targeted a depth of about 40,000-55,000 T-cell genomes per sample. TRB libraries were pooled and sequenced on an Illumina MiSeq using a v3 150-cycle kit. In the paper's pipeline: Repertoire analysis ran in R within a reproducible Nextflow workflow covering QC, data transformation and analysis. LymphoSeq2, an R package for exploring AIRR-Seq data, was used to implement custom analyses. After excluding a few samples that yielded fewer than 5000 total TRB sequences, around 190 HIV repertoires remained for analysis. Of the 180 to 200 retained HIV repertoires, approximately 60 were collected before and roughly 130 after ART initiation. Each repertoire was downsampled to 5000 TRB nucleotide sequences, and summary statistics were averaged across 100 downsampling iterations. Only TRB sequences with CDR3 regions of at least seven amino acids were retained for analysis. A Shannon entropy-derived clonality score and the Gini coefficient were used to measure diversity. In repertoire networks, the top 5000 CDR3 amino acid sequences were linked whenever an edit distance of one separated two sequences. For TRB CDR3 amino acid sequences, GLIPH2 was used to predict antigen specificity groups and MHC restriction. Known CMV, EBV, HIV or tissue antigen associations were flagged by matching CDR3 amino acid sequences against VDJdb and McPAS-TCR. Pre-ART, post-ART and control groups were compared with Wilcoxon signed-rank tests and Holm-Bonferroni correction. Sourced from immuneACCESS, this table was stored by TCRdb with only in-frame sequences that have V and J called. A share of the clones is absent; for the studies checked, an unresolved V gene accounts for under half, and the remainder has no known explanation. That table furnishes V, J and clone size, whereas the DNA furnished D and trimming. The sample yields 14,000 or so clones; nearly 85% were counted once. The ten most abundant clones make up about 17% of the sample.

The data are from a study of long-term antiretroviral therapy in people with HIV (dated by TCRdb to 2021 to 2024). Some background on the complete study: The earliest samples were collected roughly a decade before the 2015 WHO recommendation for immediate ART, at a time when ART was usually postponed until CD4 counts fell. A retrospective serial study tested whether changes in peripheral blood TRB repertoire composition and diversity were associated with ART initiation and durable HIV suppression. The cohort contributed over 150 cryopreserved PBMC samples from 30 to 35 adults with confirmed HIV infection, collected serially over a mean of approximately six years (range 1-12). About 40% of the roughly 30 participants with HIV were female. Test extractions of a monoclonal T-cell line alongside about 35 polyclonal samples showed no cross-contamination during QIAcube processing. Overall results and qualifications from the work: Inferences about post-ART repertoire changes are limited because no data were available on ART adherence, viral resistance or therapy changes. Limited PBMC availability meant only the TCR beta chain was sequenced, without alpha chain pairing. Because pre-ART samples had limited cell numbers, unsorted PBMC were profiled rather than sorted CD4+ and CD8+ T cells. The samples span the years 2004 to 2017, and the ART regimens used may be less effective than current regimens. Starting ART was linked to a significant rise in TRB diversity, yet even with long-term ART the diversity remained significantly lower than in transplant donor controls. Narrower CDR3 length ranges were observed in HIV repertoires than in controls, and an antigen-experienced repertoire with only a slight naive shift after ART was suggested by the network structure. Expanded TRB clones identified before ART initiation dominated the repertoire at all time points, although this dominance fluctuated and declined in many PLHIV after ART.

To be included, a participant needed at least one PBMC sample from before ART initiation plus at least two post-ART samples. Treatment was received in the United States of America by all participants with HIV. Before DNA extraction, cryopreserved samples of roughly 1-10 million PBMC were thawed and washed. At the time of the earliest PBMC sample for each participant with HIV, ages ranged from about 20 to 55 years. Each participant contributed PBMC samples from 1-4 timepoints before ART initiation and 2-8 timepoints after ART initiation, with a median of 7 samples. For every participant, serial HIV viral load, CD4+ T-cell count, ART history and demographic data were obtained. Genomic DNA was extracted from unsorted PBMC with a Qiagen kit on a QIAcube, with processing performed in batches of 12 samples. V loses 4 bases at its end and J loses 0 bases; junction bases beyond the gene matches: 15. The germline V gene sets CDR1 to SGHTA and CDR2 to FQGNSA. The CDR3 holds 19 amino acids from the cysteine to the phenylalanine. Only the CDR3 region is kept as DNA, spanning 57 bases read in frame from base 1.

This clonotype was sampled from a woman aged 35 to 49 with HIV. Sequencing was performed on unsorted PBMCs, taken 1.8 years before starting antiretroviral therapy. Here the chain combines TRBV7-2 and TRBJ1-5, and TRBD1 matches 7 of the central bases. The DNA sequence is as follows: TGTGCCAGCAGCTCGTCAGGAGGGACAGCGAGCCATAGCAATCAGCCCCAGCATTTT. It translates as CASSSSGGTASHSNQPQHF.